The 11 T cell receptor beta chains in this list originate from one sample, sequenced in a study of regulatory T cells in long-lasting Graves disease. TCR beta libraries were built with iRepertoire HTBI primers and Arm-PCR of CDR3 regions. A single record per CDR3 protein comes from TCRdb applying MiXCR to the multiplex PCR reads. The sample holds approximately 300,000 distinct CDR3 sequences, approximately 20% seen once. Sample time point: newly diagnosed GD, antithyroid drugs for less than 3 months. The TCR library used RNA extracted from PBMCs. Material: peripheral blood mononuclear cells (PBMCs), obtained at new diagnosis, from a patient treated with antithyroid drugs. The receptors come from a female donor with Graves disease.

This clonotype appeared a few times. The rearrangement links TRBV27 to TRBJ1-2; D not certain. Germline CDR1 is MNHEY and CDR2 is SMNVEV (reference sequence). V gave up 8 bases and J gave up 7 bases, with 29 bases separating them. The CDR3 is 17 residues long. The CDR3 reads CASFGFSLGSRSGGYTF. The CDR3 nucleotides are TGTGCCAGCTTTGGCTTTTCCTTAGGGAGTCGGTCCGGTGGCTACACCTTC.

This clonotype was seen ten or more times. The V and J genes are TRBV28 and TRBJ2-5; 7 nucleotides align to TRBD1. The V gene end was trimmed by 1 base and the J gene end by 3 bases; junction bases not matched to a gene: 2. The CDR3 covers 14 residues. Germline assignment: CDR1 MDHEN and CDR2 SYDVKM. CDR3: CASSLSGTEETQYF. The CDR3 nucleotides read TGTGCCAGCAGTTTATCCGGGACAGAAGAGACCCAGTACTTC.

Regarding this clonotype: A clone one base away is much larger, so this may be a read error. This chain links TRBV29-1 with TRBJ2-7; 8 positions agree with TRBD1. The DNA end lines up better with TRBJ2-1; the J call may be wrong. The germline gives CDR1 SQVTM, CDR2 ANQGSEA. This CDR3 region has 11 residues. The CDR3 DNA follows: TGCAGCGCACGGACAGGGCGCGAGCAGTTCTTC. Translation: CSARTGREQFF.

The chain joins TRBV5-1 to TRBJ1-2; D not resolved. Looked up from germline, CDR1 is SGHRS and CDR2 is YFSETQ. This CDR3 region has 16 residues. Trimming removed 0 bases at V and 5 bases at J, with 17 bases between. The CDR3 here is CASSLVLDGKIYGYTF. CDR3 coding DNA: TGCGCCAGCAGCTTGGTGCTGGACGGGAAGATTTATGGCTACACCTTC.

This clonotype showed up many times. The gene calls are TRBV6-2 or TRBV6-3 and TRBJ2-2, with 8 positions matching TRBD2. Germline CDR1 reads MNHEY; CDR2 reads SVGEGT. CDR3 length equals 17 residues. Losses at the gene ends were 8 bases for V and 4 bases for J; bases not matched to a gene: 15. CDR3 in amino acids: CASQGLGVLVGTGELFF. In nucleotides, the CDR3 is TGTGCCAGCCAGGGACTAGGAGTTTTGGTGGGCACCGGGGAGCTGTTTTTT.

This clonotype appeared many times. J is TRBJ2-1 and V is TRBV6-2 or TRBV6-3; TRBD2 matches 8 bases. The CDR3 extends over 14 amino acids. The V gene end was trimmed by 2 bases and the J gene end by 7 bases; junction bases not matched to a gene: 4. Per germline, CDR1 MNHEY and CDR2 SVGEGT. This CDR3 is CASSYVLAENEQFF. As DNA, the CDR3 is TGTGCCAGCAGTTACGTACTAGCGGAAAATGAGCAGTTCTTC.

The gene calls are TRBV5-1 and TRBJ2-3, with TRBD2 matching over 10 bases. Germline V CDR1 and CDR2: SGHRS, YFSETQ. This CDR3 region has 17 residues. The ends lost 0 bases at V and 7 bases at J; junction bases unmatched: 11. The CDR3 sequence is CASSLEPLAGVQNTQYF. CDR3 nucleotide sequence: TGCGCCAGCAGCTTGGAGCCCCTAGCGGGGGTGCAAAATACGCAGTATTTT.

This clonotype was recorded many times. The rearrangement joins TRBV6-5 to TRBJ2-2; 8 bases match TRBD2. The CDR3 spans 16 residues. CDR1 MNHEY and CDR2 SVGAGI come from the germline V gene. V shed 2 bases, J shed 5 bases, and the junction held 7 bases outside the gene matches. The CDR3 DNA is TGTGCCAGCAGTTACGGTAGCGGGATAAGGACCGGGGAGCTGTTTTTT. Amino acid sequence: CASSYGSGIRTGELFF.

This clonotype was found many times. The chain carries TRBV12-3 or TRBV12-4 and TRBJ2-7, with 7 bases lining up with TRBD2. The CDR3 loop spans 15 amino acids. J was trimmed by 1 base and V by 5 bases; bases with no gene match: 8. In DNA form, the CDR3 reads TGTGCCAGCAGTCGAAATGAGCGGGGTTCCTACGAGCAGTACTTC. This codes for CASSRNERGSYEQYF.

In its sample, this clonotype was seen a few times. CDR3 nucleotides: TGTGCCAGCAGCCCCTGGACAGGGGAAAACTCCTACGAGCAGTACTTC. It codes for CASSPWTGENSYEQYF. The chain carries TRBV11-3 and TRBJ2-7; 9 bases align to TRBD1. The germline gives CDR1 SGHNT, CDR2 YENEEA. The ends lost 5 bases at V and 0 bases at J; junction bases unmatched: 8. The CDR3 length is 16 residues.

This clonotype was seen many times. V usage is TRBV7-2 and J usage is TRBJ2-4; tentatively, D is TRBD1 (6 bases). The CDR3 has 19 residues. CDR1 is SGHTA and CDR2 is FQGNSA in the germline V gene. Trimming removed 5 bases at V and 0 bases at J, with 23 bases between. CDR3 residues: CASSRSGQRGTLAKNIQYF. The CDR3 DNA is TGTGCCAGCAGCCGAAGCGGCCAGAGGGGGACCCTAGCCAAAAACATTCAGTACTTC.